A selection of T cell receptor beta chains follows, all from one sample in a study of T cells in Graves' hyperthyroidism and ophthalmopathy. From the multiplex PCR reads, TCRdb called clonotypes with MiXCR, one entry per CDR3 protein. This sample has 400,000 to 600,000 distinct CDR3 sequences, with around 15% found just once. The sequencing input was blood. The receptor source for this set is a woman in her twenties or thirties with Graves' ophthalmopathy. The CDR3 runs from the conserved cysteine through the conserved F or W. Each record gives: V gene, D gene, clone size, J gene, CDR3 protein. D genes are given only for firm matches. Expanded clones get a size class; other rows say once, few or many, or leave the size out.

>TRBV11-2|-|many|TRBJ2-7
CASSHGDSTYEQYF
>TRBV18|-|few|TRBJ1-5
CASSPGAGSQPQHF
>TRBV24-1|-|many|TRBJ2-7
CAPTVSYEQYF
>TRBV6-5|TRBD1|few|TRBJ2-7
CASSYETGGTGQYF
>TRBV18|-|many|TRBJ2-1
CASSPSLAMEHVNEQFF
>TRBV7-2|-|many|TRBJ2-1
CASSFDSSSYNEQFF
>TRBV5-1|-|few|TRBJ1-6
CASRGGDSPLHF
>TRBV20-1|-|-|TRBJ1-5
CSAAEAGAYSNQPQHF
>TRBV6-1|-|few|TRBJ2-3
CASGMTDTQYF
>TRBV20-1|-|many|TRBJ1-2
CSARAPGPFVGYTF
>TRBV28|TRBD1|many|TRBJ2-7
CASSSTGTGGILYEQYF
>TRBV20-1|-|few|TRBJ2-3
CSARDLGGYNTDTQYF
>TRBV19|-|-|TRBJ2-5
CASSIPTARKQLETQYF
>TRBV7-2|TRBD2|-|TRBJ2-1
CASSSSGSTYNEQFF
>TRBV13|TRBD1|few|TRBJ2-1
CASSTGQGNEQFF
>TRBV4-3|-|-|TRBJ2-5
CASSQEWLARETQYF
>TRBV2|TRBD1|many|TRBJ2-3
CASSDRDRVTDTQYF
>TRBV28|TRBD1|many|TRBJ1-1
CASSLRYRGGLNTEAFF
>TRBV7-9|-|few|TRBJ2-2
CASRTKLVSTGELFF
>TRBV4-1|-|few|TRBJ2-1
CASSQVARGEGYNEQFF
>TRBV3-1|TRBD2|-|TRBJ2-7
CASSQGEGYEQYF
>TRBV9|-|many|TRBJ1-2
CASSPAGRTYGYGYTF
>TRBV6-1|-|-|TRBJ2-4
CASSDEPRDIQYF
>TRBV7-2|-|-|TRBJ2-3
CASSLLGDVGEPDTQYF
>TRBV12-3/TRBV12-4|TRBD1|many|TRBJ2-7
CASSRQGALRYEQYF
>TRBV29-1|-|-|TRBJ2-3
CSVVTGSGTDTQYF
>TRBV28|TRBD1|many|TRBJ1-1
CASRPNRGKNTEAFF